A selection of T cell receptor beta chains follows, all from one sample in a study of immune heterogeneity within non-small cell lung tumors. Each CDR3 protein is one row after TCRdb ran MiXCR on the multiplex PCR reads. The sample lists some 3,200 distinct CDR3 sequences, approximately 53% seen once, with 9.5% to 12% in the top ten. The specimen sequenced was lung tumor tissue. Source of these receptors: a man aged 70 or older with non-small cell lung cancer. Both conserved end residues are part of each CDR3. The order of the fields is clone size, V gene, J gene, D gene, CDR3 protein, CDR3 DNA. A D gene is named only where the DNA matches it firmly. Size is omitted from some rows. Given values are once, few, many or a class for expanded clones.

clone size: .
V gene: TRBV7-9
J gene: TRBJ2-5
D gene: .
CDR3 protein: CASSQSGTMETQYF
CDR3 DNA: TGTGCCAGCAGCCAATCAGGCACGATGGAGACCCAGTACTTC

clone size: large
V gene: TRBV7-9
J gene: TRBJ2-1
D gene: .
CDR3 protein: CASSLVRIRDNEQFF
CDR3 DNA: TGTGCCAGCAGCTTAGTAAGAATTAGAGACAATGAGCAGTTCTTC

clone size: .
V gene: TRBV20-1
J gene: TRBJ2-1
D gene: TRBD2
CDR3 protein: CSAATASGRNEQFF
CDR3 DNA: TGCAGTGCTGCGACCGCTAGCGGGCGGAATGAGCAGTTCTTC

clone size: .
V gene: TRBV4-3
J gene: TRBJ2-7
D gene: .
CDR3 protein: CASSKKAGFYEQYF
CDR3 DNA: TGCGCCAGCAGCAAGAAGGCGGGGTTCTACGAGCAGTACTTC

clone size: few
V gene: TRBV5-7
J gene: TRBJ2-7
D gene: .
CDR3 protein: CASSEAYEQYF
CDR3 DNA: TGTGCCAGCAGCGAAGCCTACGAGCAGTACTTC

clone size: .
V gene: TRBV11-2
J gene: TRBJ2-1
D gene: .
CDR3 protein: CASSLALAYNEQFF
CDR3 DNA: TGTGCCAGCAGCTTAGCCTTAGCGTACAATGAGCAGTTCTTC

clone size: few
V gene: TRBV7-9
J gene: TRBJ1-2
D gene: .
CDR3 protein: CASSSTVQNYGYTF
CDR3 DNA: TGTGCCAGCAGTTCGACAGTACAAAACTATGGCTACACCTTC

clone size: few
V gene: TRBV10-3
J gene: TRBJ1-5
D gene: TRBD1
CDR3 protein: CAIGTGDSNQPQHF
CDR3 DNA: TGTGCCATCGGGACAGGGGATAGCAATCAGCCCCAGCATTTT

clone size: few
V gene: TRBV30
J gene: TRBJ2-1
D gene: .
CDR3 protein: CAWSVLGYSSYNEQFF
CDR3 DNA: TGTGCCTGGAGTGTACTGGGCTACAGCTCCTACAATGAGCAGTTCTTC

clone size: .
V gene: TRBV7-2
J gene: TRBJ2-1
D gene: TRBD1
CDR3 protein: CASTRGQGRSNEQFF
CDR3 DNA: TGTGCCAGCACCAGGGGACAGGGACGTTCCAATGAGCAGTTCTTC

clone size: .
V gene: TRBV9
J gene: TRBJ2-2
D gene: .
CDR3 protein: CASSAGMGMREYGAGELFF
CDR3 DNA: TGTGCCAGCAGCGCCGGAATGGGGATGAGGGAATATGGGGCCGGGGAGCTGTTTTTT

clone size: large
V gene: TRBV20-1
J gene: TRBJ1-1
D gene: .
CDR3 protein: CSARARTLNTEAFF
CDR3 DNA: TGCAGTGCTAGGGCCAGGACCCTAAACACTGAAGCTTTCTTT

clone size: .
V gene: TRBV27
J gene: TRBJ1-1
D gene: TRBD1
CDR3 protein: CASSTQGAEEAFF
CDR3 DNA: TGTGCCAGCAGTACACAGGGGGCGGAAGAAGCTTTCTTT

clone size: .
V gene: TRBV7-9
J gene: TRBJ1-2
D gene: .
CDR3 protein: CASSYGYGYTF
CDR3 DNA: TGTGCCAGCAGCTACGGCTATGGCTACACCTTC

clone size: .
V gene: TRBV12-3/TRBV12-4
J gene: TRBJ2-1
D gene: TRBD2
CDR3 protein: CASRTTLAGGYNEQFF
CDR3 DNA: TGTGCCAGCAGGACCACTCTAGCGGGGGGATACAATGAGCAGTTCTTC

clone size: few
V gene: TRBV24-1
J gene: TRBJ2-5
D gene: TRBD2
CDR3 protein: CATSDYGLAGRETQYF
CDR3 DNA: TGTGCCACCAGTGATTACGGACTAGCGGGTAGGGAGACCCAGTACTTC

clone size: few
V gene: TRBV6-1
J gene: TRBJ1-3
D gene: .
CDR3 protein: CASTNRVDTIYF
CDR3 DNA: TGTGCCAGTACGAACAGGGTGGACACCATATATTTT

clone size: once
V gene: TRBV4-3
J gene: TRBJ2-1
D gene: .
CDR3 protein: CASSPDSYNEQFF
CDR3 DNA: TGCGCCAGCAGCCCAGACTCGTACAATGAGCAGTTCTTC

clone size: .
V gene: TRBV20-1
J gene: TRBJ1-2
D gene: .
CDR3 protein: CSALGGGADGYTF
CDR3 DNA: TGCAGTGCCCTAGGGGGGGGCGCGGATGGCTACACCTTC

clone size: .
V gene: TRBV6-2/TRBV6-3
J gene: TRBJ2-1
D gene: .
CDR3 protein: CASSYGGIAYNEQFF
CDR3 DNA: TGTGCCAGCAGTTACGGCGGGATTGCCTACAATGAGCAGTTCTTC

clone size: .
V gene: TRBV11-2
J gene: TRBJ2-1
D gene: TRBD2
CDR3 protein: CASSLVGLAGTLSYNEQFF
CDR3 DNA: TGTGCCAGCAGCTTAGTCGGACTAGCGGGAACCCTCTCCTACAATGAGCAGTTCTTC

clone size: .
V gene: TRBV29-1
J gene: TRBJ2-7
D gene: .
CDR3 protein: CSVEREDRSSYEQYF
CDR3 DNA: TGCAGCGTTGAAAGGGAGGACAGGAGCTCCTACGAGCAGTACTTC

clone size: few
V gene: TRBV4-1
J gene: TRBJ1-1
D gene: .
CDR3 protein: CASSQDLGRAEAFF
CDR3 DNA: TGCGCCAGCAGCCAAGATCTCGGTAGGGCCGAAGCTTTCTTT

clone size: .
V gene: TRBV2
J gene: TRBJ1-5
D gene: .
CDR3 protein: CASTEGGVNNQPQHF
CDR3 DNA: TGTGCCAGCACCGAGGGGGGGGTAAACAATCAGCCCCAGCATTTT

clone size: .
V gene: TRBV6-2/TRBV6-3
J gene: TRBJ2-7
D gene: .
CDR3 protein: CASSYAGTAHEQYF
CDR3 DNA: TGTGCCAGCAGTTACGCAGGGACGGCGCACGAGCAGTACTTC

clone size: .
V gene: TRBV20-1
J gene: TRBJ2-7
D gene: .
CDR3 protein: CSAISPQIPYEQYF
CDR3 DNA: TGCAGTGCTATTAGTCCTCAGATTCCCTACGAGCAGTACTTC

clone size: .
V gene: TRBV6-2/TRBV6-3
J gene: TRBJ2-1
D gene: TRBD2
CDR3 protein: CASSRRSGLAGGTQFF
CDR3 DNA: TGTGCCAGCAGCAGACGATCGGGACTAGCGGGAGGAACCCAGTTCTTC

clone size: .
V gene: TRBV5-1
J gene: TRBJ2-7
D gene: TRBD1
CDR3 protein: CASSKGQGGYEQYF
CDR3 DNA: TGCGCCAGCAGCAAGGGACAGGGAGGGTACGAGCAGTACTTC

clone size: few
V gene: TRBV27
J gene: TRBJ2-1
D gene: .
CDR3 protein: CASSLGSSYNEQFF
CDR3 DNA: TGTGCCAGCAGTCTAGGGAGCTCCTACAATGAGCAGTTCTTC

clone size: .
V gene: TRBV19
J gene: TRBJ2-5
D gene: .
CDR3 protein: CATSAGETQYF
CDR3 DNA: TGTGCCACTTCCGCGGGAGAGACCCAGTACTTC